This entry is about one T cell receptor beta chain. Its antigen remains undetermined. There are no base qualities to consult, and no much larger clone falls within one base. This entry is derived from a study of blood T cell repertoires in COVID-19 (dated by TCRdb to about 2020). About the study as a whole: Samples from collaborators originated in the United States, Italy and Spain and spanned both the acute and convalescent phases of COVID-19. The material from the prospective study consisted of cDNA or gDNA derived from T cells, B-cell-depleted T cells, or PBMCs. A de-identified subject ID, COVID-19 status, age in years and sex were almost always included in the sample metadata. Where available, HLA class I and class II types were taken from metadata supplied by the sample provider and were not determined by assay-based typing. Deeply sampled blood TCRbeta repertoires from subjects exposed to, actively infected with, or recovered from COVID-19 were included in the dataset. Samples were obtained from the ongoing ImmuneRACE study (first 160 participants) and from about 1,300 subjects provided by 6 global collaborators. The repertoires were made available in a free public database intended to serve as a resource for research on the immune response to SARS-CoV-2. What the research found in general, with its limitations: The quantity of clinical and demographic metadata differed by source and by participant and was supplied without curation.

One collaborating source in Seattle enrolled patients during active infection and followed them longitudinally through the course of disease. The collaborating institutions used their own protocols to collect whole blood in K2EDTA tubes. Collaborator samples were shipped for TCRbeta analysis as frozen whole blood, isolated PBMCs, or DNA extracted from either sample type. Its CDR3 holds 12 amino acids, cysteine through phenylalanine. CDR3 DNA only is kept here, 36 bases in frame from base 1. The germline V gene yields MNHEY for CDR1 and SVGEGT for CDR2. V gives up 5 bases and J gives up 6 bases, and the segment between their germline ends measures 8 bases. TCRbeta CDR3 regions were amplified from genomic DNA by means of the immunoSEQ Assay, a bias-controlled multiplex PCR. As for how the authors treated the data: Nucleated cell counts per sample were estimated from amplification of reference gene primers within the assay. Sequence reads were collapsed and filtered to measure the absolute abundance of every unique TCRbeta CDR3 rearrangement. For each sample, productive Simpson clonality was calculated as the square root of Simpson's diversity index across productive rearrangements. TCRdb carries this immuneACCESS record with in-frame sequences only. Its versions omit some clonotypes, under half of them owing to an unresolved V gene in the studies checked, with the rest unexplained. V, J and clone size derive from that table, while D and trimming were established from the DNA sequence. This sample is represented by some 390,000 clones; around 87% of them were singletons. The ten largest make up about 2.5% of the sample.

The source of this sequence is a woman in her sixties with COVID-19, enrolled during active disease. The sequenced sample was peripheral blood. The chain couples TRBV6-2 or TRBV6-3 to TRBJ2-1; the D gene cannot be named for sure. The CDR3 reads CASSTWSNEQFF. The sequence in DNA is TGTGCCAGCAGTACTTGGTCCAATGAGCAGTTCTTC.